The 6 T cell receptor beta chains given below trace back to one sample, sequenced in a study of blood T cell repertoires in COVID-19. TCRdb's copy holds only in-frame clones and misses some; the assay was immunoSEQ multiplex PCR. The sample has some 290,000 clones, roughly 80% seen once. The sequenced sample was peripheral blood. The origin of the receptors is a man in his sixties who had recovered from COVID-19.

As to this clone: Other DNA sequences from this sample encode an identical CDR3 as well. This chain connects TRBV6-1 to TRBJ1-1; D is possibly TRBD1 (5 bases). The CDR3 runs to 13 residues. Trimming removed 2 bases at V and 5 bases at J, with 9 bases between. Germline V gene data show CDR1 as MNHNS and CDR2 as SASEGT. CDR3 region: CASSERQGTEAFF. The DNA for the CDR3 is TGTGCCAGCAGTGAAAGGCAGGGAACTGAAGCTTTCTTT.

The chain links TRBV7-8 to TRBJ2-5, with unresolved D. The V gene's germline CDR1 is SGHVS and CDR2 FQNEAQ. V lost 0 bases, J lost 7 bases, and 6 bases lay in between. The CDR3 is 12 residues long. This CDR3 is CASSLAYGTQYF. CDR3 in DNA: TGTGCCAGCAGCTTAGCGTACGGGACCCAGTACTTC.

The chain is built from TRBV6-1 and TRBJ2-1; 9 bases match TRBD2. The CDR3 spans 16 residues. Trimming took 4 bases from V and 2 from J; bases not matched to a gene: 6. Germline V gene lookup returns CDR1 MNHNS and CDR2 SASEGT. CDR3 residues: CASSAASGVTYNEQFF. As DNA, the CDR3 is TGTGCCAGCAGTGCCGCTAGCGGGGTTACCTACAATGAGCAGTTCTTC.

The V gene is TRBV7-6, the J gene TRBJ2-7; TRBD2 is a possible D gene (6 bases). The length of the CDR3 is 17 residues. Trimming took 0 bases from V and 4 from J, leaving 19 bases between them. Germline loops: CDR1 SGHVS, CDR2 FNYEAQ. CDR3 region: CASSLAPRGGLGYEQYF. In DNA, the CDR3 is TGTGCCAGCAGCTTAGCCCCGCGGGGCGGGCTCGGGTACGAGCAGTACTTC.

V usage is TRBV6-6 and J usage is TRBJ2-7, with TRBD2 matching 9 bases. CDR3 length: 11 amino acids. Germline lookup yields CDR1 MNHNY and CDR2 SVGAGI (reference sequence). The J segment lost 11 bases and the V segment lost 6 bases, leaving 5 bases of the junction unmatched. The CDR3 nucleotides read TGTGCCAGCAGAGGGACTAGCTTGGAGTACTTC. Encoded protein: CASRGTSLEYF.

In the case of this clone: Other DNA sequences of this sample code for an identical CDR3. The chain carries TRBV29-1 and TRBJ2-2; D is possibly TRBD2 (5 bases). Trimming removed 3 bases at V and 2 bases at J, with 7 bases between. Germline CDR1 is SQVTM and CDR2 is ANQGSEA. This CDR3 spans 13 amino acids. CDR3 in amino acids: CSVDGGNTGELFF. The CDR3 DNA is TGCAGCGTTGACGGAGGTAACACCGGGGAGCTGTTTTTT.